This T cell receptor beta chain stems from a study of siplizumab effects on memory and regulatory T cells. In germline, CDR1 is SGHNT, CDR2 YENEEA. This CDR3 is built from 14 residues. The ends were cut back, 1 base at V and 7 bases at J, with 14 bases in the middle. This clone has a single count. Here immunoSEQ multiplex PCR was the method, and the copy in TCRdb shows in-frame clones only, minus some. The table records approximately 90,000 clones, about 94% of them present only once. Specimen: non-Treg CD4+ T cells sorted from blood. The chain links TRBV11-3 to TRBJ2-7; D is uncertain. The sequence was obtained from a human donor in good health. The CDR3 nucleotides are TGTGCCAGCAGCTTAGGCCTCCTCCCCCGGGAGCAGTACTTC. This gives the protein CASSLGLLPREQYF.